This T cell receptor beta chain is from a study of blood T cells in healthy people across ages. Findings of the study overall: Estimates of diversity drawn from one million T cells were considered underestimates.

Next came a second PCR, run for about 7 to 11 cycles, which used a sample-barcoded 5' primer along with a J-beta primer mix. Using its own MiXCR run on the 5' RACE reads, TCRdb lists one record per CDR3 protein. The sample lists 800,000 to 950,000 distinct CDR3 sequences, under 50% occurring once. The germline CDR1 and CDR2 sequences are SGHRS and YFSETQ. Trimming left V 0 bases short and J 4 bases short, with 10 bases between. The CDR3 totals 14 residues. The sample providers were healthy Caucasian people from Russia, aged roughly 6 to 90. At least 5.5 micrograms of total RNA were extracted per sample. In this sample, this clonotype turned up a few times. As yet, its antigen is unknown.

J is TRBJ2-5 and V is TRBV5-1; D uncertain. The sequence derives from a man between 25 and 39 years old in good health. What was sequenced was blood. The CDR3 region has the DNA TGCGCCAGCAGCTTGGGTAGGGCTGGAGAGACCCAGTACTTC. Translated: CASSLGRAGETQYF. The full variable domain, completed using reference TRBV5-1 and TRBJ2-5, is KAGVTQTPRYLIKTRGQQVTLSCSPISGHRSVSWYQQTPGQGLQFLFEYFSETQRNKGNFPGRFSGRQFSNSRSEMNVSTLELGDSALYLCASSLGRAGETQYFGPGTRLLVL.